This T cell receptor beta chain was documented in a study of OX40 agonist ivuxolimab in advanced cancers. Turning to the study itself: Head and neck, renal cell, melanoma or hepatocellular carcinoma were the cancers that dose-escalation patients had.

Looked up from germline, CDR1 is MGHRA and CDR2 is YSYEKL. V lost 5 bases to trimming and J lost 8 bases, with 7 bases between them. The CDR3 extends over 11 amino acids. Data came from immunoSEQ multiplex PCR; TCRdb stores just in-frame clones and leaves some out. Among approximately 30,000 clones listed, over 80% were seen once. Notes on the study in general: The work left the antigen specificity of expanded peripheral T cells undetermined.

For this clone: Its antigen is as yet unknown.

The sample in question was CD4+ or CD8+ T cells sorted from blood, obtained in a trial of the OX40 agonist ivuxolimab. This sequence was found in an adult with an advanced solid tumor such as melanoma, head and neck, liver or kidney cancer. The chain joins TRBV4-1 to TRBJ1-3; D is undetermined. The CDR3 nucleotides read TGCGCCAGCAGCACTCGATACACCATATATTTT. Translated: CASSTRYTIYF.